A selection of T cell receptor beta chains follows, all from one sample in a study of Ad26.COV2.S vaccination and SARS-CoV-2 variants. Libraries were prepared by immunoSEQ multiplex PCR; TCRdb keeps only in-frame clonotypes and omits some of them. There are approximately 340,000 clones in the sample; about 92% occur only once, and 3.5% to 4.5% lies in the top ten. The sample here was peripheral blood, taken after recovery from COVID-19. These receptor sequences come from a human donor who had recovered from COVID-19. CDR3s include the opening cysteine and the closing phenylalanine or tryptophan. The D gene is left open where the match is weak. Expanded clones get a size class; other rows say once, few or many, or leave the size out.

>TRBV10-2|few|-|TRBJ1-5|14
TGCGCCAGCAGGTCAAGGGGTGGCAATCAGCCCCAGCATTTT
CASRSRGGNQPQHF
>TRBV11-2|-|-|TRBJ1-2|14
TGTGCCAGCAGGCCCCATCGGGGTATCGACGGCTACACCTTC
CASRPHRGIDGYTF
>TRBV10-3|-|-|TRBJ1-2|15
TGTGCCATCAGTGAGTCGTCCGACAGCCCCTATGGCTACACCTTC
CAISESSDSPYGYTF
>TRBV12-3/TRBV12-4|-|-|TRBJ2-2|13
TGTGCCAGCAGTTCGGGGATTACCGGGGAGCTGTTTTTT
CASSSGITGELFF
>TRBV3-1/TRBV3-2|-|-|TRBJ1-5|15
TGTGCCAGCAGCCAAGGGGCCCACAGGATTCAGCCCCAGCATTTT
CASSQGAHRIQPQHF
>TRBV2|-|-|TRBJ1-2|11
TGTGCCAGCCCGGGGGAACATGGCTACACCTTC
CASPGEHGYTF
>TRBV4-1|-|TRBD1|TRBJ1-6|19
TGCGCCAGCAGCCACACAGTCCAGGGGGAGCTGGCAGATAATTCACCCCTCCACTTT
CASSHTVQGELADNSPLHF
>TRBV5-1|once|TRBD2|TRBJ2-5|14
TGCGCCAGCAGCTTTGGACTAGCAGTAGAGACCCAGTACTTC
CASSFGLAVETQYF
>TRBV3-1/TRBV3-2|-|-|TRBJ1-5|15
TGTGCCAGCAGCCAAGATGGTAGCAGCAATCAGCCCCAGCATTTT
CASSQDGSSNQPQHF
>TRBV7-9|-|TRBD1|TRBJ2-7|12
TGTGCCAGCAGCTTAGAAGGACAGGGCGCGTACTTC
CASSLEGQGAYF
>TRBV2|-|TRBD1|TRBJ2-5|15
TGTGCCAGCAGCACGGACAGGGGTGTGCAAGAGACCCAGTACTTC
CASSTDRGVQETQYF
>TRBV9|once|-|TRBJ2-7|15
TGTGCCAGCAGCCCAATTTCGGGGAGCTCCTACGAGCAGTACTTC
CASSPISGSSYEQYF
>TRBV7-3|-|-|TRBJ1-1|13
TGTGCCAGCAGCTTATCTGGTGGCACTGAAGCTTTCTTT
CASSLSGGTEAFF
>TRBV4-1|-|-|TRBJ2-7|14
TGCGCCAGCAGCGAAAGGGGGGGGAACTACGAGCAGTACTTC
CASSERGGNYEQYF
>TRBV6-6|-|TRBD1|TRBJ1-1|14
TGTGCCAGCAGTTCAAACACAGGGGGGGCTGAAGCTTTCTTT
CASSSNTGGAEAFF
>TRBV29-1|few|-|TRBJ1-1|12
TGCAGCGTTCGTGGGGAGGCCACTGAAGCTTTCTTT
CSVRGEATEAFF
>TRBV2|-|-|TRBJ1-5|14
TGTGCCAGCAGTAACGGGATCTTTAATCAGCCCCAGCATTTT
CASSNGIFNQPQHF